This TCR beta chain emerged from a study of human T cells and chemical hapten exposure. The germline V and J ends were trimmed by 1 base and 0 bases, with 9 bases remaining between them. Germline V gives CDR1 LGHDT, CDR2 YNNKEL (reference sequence). The CDR3 extends over 15 amino acids. One entry per CDR3 protein, called by TCRdb with MiXCR from the RACE reads. The sample yields some 170,000 distinct CDR3 sequences, around 24% seen once. Time point noted: patch test 1, 2 weeks after DPC sensitization. Treatment of the sample: therapeutic diphenylcyclopropenone sensitization with weekly scalp DPC. This clonotype was recorded at least ten times.

The receptor was derived from a woman aged 45-59 years with alopecia areata. Some clones in this sample may be carry-over from other donors' samples. The sequencing used whole blood, collected in connection with sensitization to the hapten diphenylcyclopropenone (DPC). V and J are TRBV3-1 and TRBJ1-2; D call uncertain. The CDR3 spells CASSQAQVANYGYTF. The DNA of the CDR3 is TGTGCCAGCAGCCAAGCCCAGGTAGCTAACTATGGCTACACCTTC.